Each of the 10 T cell receptor beta chains below was sequenced from the same sample in a study of ipilimumab plus nivolumab after autologous stem cell transplantation (TCRdb year 2021). Library construction relied on the immunoSEQ multiplex PCR assay. TCRdb carries this immuneACCESS record with in-frame sequences only. Its versions omit some clonotypes, under half of them owing to an unresolved V gene in the studies checked, with the rest unexplained. For this sample there are about 83,000 clones; 75% to 85% appear just once. The biggest ten clones account for 2.2% of the sample. Sequenced material: PBMCs, taken in a trial of ipilimumab plus nivolumab as post-transplant consolidation. Source of these receptors: a male donor with diffuse large B-cell lymphoma.

This clone was counted once. V gene TRBV29-1 combines with J gene TRBJ2-3; 8 nucleotides match TRBD2. V gave up 4 bases and J gave up 2 bases; unmatched junction bases: 8. Germline CDR1 is SQVTM and CDR2 is ANQGSEA. The CDR3 has 15 amino acids. The CDR3 coding sequence is TGCAGCGTTGGAAGCCGGGGGGGTAACACAGATACGCAGTATTTT. It specifies CSVGSRGGNTDTQYF.

The rearrangement joins TRBV11-2 to TRBJ1-2; D is unclear. Germline loops: CDR1 SGHAT, CDR2 FQNNGV. Trimming took off 4 bases at V and 5 bases at J, with 11 bases between the two ends. This CDR3 is built from 13 residues. CDR3 bases: TGTGCCAGCAGCTCTGACCGCCGTTATGGCTACACCTTC. Amino acids: CASSSDRRYGYTF.

This rearrangement joins TRBV13 to TRBJ1-5; possibly TRBD1 for D (6 bases). The CDR3 is made up of 14 amino acids. CDR1 and CDR2 from the germline V gene are PRHDT and FYEKMQ (reference sequence). V lost 5 bases to trimming and J lost 3 bases, with 11 bases between them. This CDR3 is CASSRGQINQPQHF. CDR3 nucleotides: TGTGCCAGCAGCCGCGGACAGATCAATCAGCCCCAGCATTTT.

The chain uses TRBV5-5 and TRBJ1-5; D not resolved. CDR1 is SGHKS, CDR2 YYEKEE, per germline (reference sequence). This CDR3 has 15 residues. Trimming shortened V by 2 bases and J by 1 base, and 10 bases separated the two germline ends. The CDR3 loop reads CASSFSGESNQPQHF. For the CDR3, the DNA is TGTGCCAGCAGCTTTAGCGGGGAGAGCAATCAGCCCCAGCATTTT.

The chain couples TRBV6-5 to TRBJ1-1; the D gene is possibly TRBD1 (5 bases). The CDR3 has 13 amino acids. V was clipped by 4 bases and J by 7 bases, with 13 bases between them. The germline CDR1 and CDR2 sequences are MNHEY and SVGAGI. This CDR3 is CASSWGSRGEAFF. CDR3 sequence (DNA): TGTGCCAGCAGTTGGGGGTCCCGGGGTGAAGCTTTCTTT.

The V call is TRBV4-2, the J call TRBJ2-2; TRBD2 matches at 8 bases. The CDR3 is 18 amino acids. Germline CDR1 and CDR2: LGHNA and YNFKEQ. Trimming took 1 base from V and 3 from J; bases not matched to a gene: 10. CDR3 sequence: CASSQVGGGGPDTGELFF. CDR3 in DNA: TGTGCCAGCAGCCAAGTCGGAGGCGGGGGGCCCGACACCGGGGAGCTGTTTTTT.

The V and J genes are TRBV6-6 and TRBJ2-7, with TRBD2 matching 8 bases. V trimming: 5 bases; J trimming: 7 bases; junction bases outside the gene matches: 13. The CDR3 length is 15 residues. CDR1 is MNHNY, CDR2 SVGAGI, per germline (reference sequence). The DNA for the CDR3 is TGTGCCAGCAGTAACGCCCGGCGGGGGGCTTTGGAGCAGTACTTC. As protein: CASSNARRGALEQYF.

The table lists this clone with a few counts. The rearrangement uses TRBV6-5 and TRBJ2-7; D is possibly TRBD1 (5 bases). Germline V gene data show CDR1 as MNHEY and CDR2 as SVGAGI. Trimming removed 5 bases at V and 5 bases at J, with 7 bases between. The CDR3 is 11 amino acids. The CDR3 coding sequence is TGTGCCAGCAGTAGGGGCCACGAGCAGTACTTC. Encoded protein: CASSRGHEQYF.

This chain uses TRBV2 with TRBJ1-6, with 8 nucleotides matching TRBD1. Per germline, CDR1 SNHLY and CDR2 FYNNEI. The CDR3 sequence is 16 residues long. J gave up 6 bases and V 6 bases, and 10 bases lay outside the gene matches. CDR3 sequence: CASRQGEILPNSPLHF. DNA of the CDR3: TGTGCCAGCAGACAGGGGGAAATACTGCCTAATTCACCCCTCCACTTT.

The chain joins TRBV4-3 to TRBJ2-7; D is possibly TRBD1 (6 bases). Trimming shortened V by 4 bases and J by 3 bases, and 13 bases separated the two germline ends. The CDR3 runs to 14 residues. In germline, CDR1 is LGHNA, CDR2 YSLEER. CDR3 DNA sequence: TGCGCCAGCAGCCCCGAAGAGACAGGCTACGAGCAGTACTTC. Amino acids: CASSPEETGYEQYF.